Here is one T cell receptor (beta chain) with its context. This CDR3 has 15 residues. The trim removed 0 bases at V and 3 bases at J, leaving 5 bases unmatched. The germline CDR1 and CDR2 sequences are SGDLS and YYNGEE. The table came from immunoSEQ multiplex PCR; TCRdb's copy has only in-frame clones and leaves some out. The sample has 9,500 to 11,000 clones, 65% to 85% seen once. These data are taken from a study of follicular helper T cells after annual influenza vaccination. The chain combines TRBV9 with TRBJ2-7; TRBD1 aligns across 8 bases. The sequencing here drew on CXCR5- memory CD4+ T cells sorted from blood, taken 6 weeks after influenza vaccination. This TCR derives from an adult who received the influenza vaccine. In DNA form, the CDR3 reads TGTGCCAGCAGCGTAGATGGACAGGGCGTCTACGAGCAGTACTTC. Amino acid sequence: CASSVDGQGVYEQYF.